This TCR beta chain was obtained from a study of T cell responses to AZD1222 COVID-19 vaccine. Notes on the study in general: In all cases, repertoires were sampled only after the peak T cell response. Donors in the cohort were predominantly white British and more often female, and clonal diversity was possibly underestimated.

Measured with immunoSEQ multiplex PCR; TCRdb has only the in-frame clones, and not every one. This sample yields 130,000 to 150,000 clones, of which roughly 91% are seen a single time; about 1.9% belongs to the top ten. This CDR3 has 15 residues. Germline assignment: CDR1 SGHRS and CDR2 YFSETQ. V was clipped by 10 bases and J by 4 bases; unmatched bases: 14. To note about this clone: Antigen unknown.

This receptor was obtained from an adult who received the AZD1222 COVID-19 vaccine. The chain recombines TRBV5-1 with TRBJ2-3, with 8 bases identical to TRBD2. The starting material was peripheral blood, obtained 28 days after the second AZD1222 dose. In DNA form, the CDR3 reads TGCGCCTCCGGAGGGGGACTAGATATCGCAGATACGCAGTATTTT. Amino acid sequence: CASGGGLDIADTQYF.